Detailed here is one TCR beta chain. Its cognate antigen is unknown. The J segment lost 3 bases and the V segment lost 11 bases, leaving 10 bases of the junction unmatched. Germline CDR1 reads MNHEY; CDR2 reads SVGAGI. This CDR3 has 13 amino acids. The sample is drawn from a study of T cell responses to AZD1222 COVID-19 vaccine. Study-level findings and limits: Donor demographics were predominantly white British with a female majority; clonal diversity may be underestimated. Spike was spanned by vaccine-associated CD4 TCRs, which were dominant at 160-218 and 743-854.

The protocol was immunoSEQ multiplex PCR, while the TCRdb copy is restricted to in-frame clones and leaves out a portion. The table records roughly 53,000 clones, around 85% of them present only once. The material sequenced was peripheral blood, taken on day 0 of MenACWY control vaccination. The V call is TRBV6-5, the J call TRBJ2-7, with 7 bases aligning to TRBD1. The TCR originated in an adult in good health. The CDR3 bases are TGTGCCCGGATACGGGACAGCTACTACGAGCAGTACTTC. This sequence encodes CARIRDSYYEQYF.